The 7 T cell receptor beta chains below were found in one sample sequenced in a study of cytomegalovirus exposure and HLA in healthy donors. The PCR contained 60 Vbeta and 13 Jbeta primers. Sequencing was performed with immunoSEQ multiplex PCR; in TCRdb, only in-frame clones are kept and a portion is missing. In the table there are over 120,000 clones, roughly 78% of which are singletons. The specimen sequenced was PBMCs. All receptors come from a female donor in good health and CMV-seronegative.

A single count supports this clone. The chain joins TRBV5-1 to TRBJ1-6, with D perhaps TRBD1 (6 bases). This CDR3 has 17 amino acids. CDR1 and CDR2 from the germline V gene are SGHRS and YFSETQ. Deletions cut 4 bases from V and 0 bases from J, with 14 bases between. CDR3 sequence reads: CASSVDRTVSYNSPLHF. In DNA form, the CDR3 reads TGCGCCAGCAGCGTTGACAGGACCGTCTCCTATAATTCACCCCTCCACTTT.

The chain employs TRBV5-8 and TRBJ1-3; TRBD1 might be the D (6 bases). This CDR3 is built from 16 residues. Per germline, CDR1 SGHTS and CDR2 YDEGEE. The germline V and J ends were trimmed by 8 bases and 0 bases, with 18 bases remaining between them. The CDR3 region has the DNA TGTGCCAGTCTACCGGGACAATCCCTCTCTGGAAACACCATATATTTT. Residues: CASLPGQSLSGNTIYF.

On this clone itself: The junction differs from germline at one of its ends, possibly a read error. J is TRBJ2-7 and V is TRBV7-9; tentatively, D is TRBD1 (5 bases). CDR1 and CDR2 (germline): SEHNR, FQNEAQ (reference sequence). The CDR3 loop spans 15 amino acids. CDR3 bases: TGTTCCAGCAGCTTAGGGGTCCCAGGGACCTACGAGCAGTACTTC. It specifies CSSSLGVPGTYEQYF.

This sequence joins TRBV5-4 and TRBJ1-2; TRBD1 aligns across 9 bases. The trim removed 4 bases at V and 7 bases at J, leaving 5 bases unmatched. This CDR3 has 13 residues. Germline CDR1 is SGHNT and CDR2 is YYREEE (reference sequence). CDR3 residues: CASSQGQGLGYTF. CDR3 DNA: TGTGCCAGCAGCCAGGGACAGGGCCTTGGCTACACCTTC.

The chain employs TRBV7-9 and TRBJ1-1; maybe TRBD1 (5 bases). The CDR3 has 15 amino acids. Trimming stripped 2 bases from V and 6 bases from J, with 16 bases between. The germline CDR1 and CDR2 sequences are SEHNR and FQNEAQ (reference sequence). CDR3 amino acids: CASSLIPPTGAEAFF. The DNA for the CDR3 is TGTGCCAGCAGCTTAATCCCCCCAACAGGTGCTGAAGCTTTCTTT.

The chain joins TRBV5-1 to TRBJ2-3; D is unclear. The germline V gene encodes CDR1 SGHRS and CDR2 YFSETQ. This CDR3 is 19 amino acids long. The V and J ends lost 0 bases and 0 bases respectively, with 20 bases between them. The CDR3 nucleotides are TGCGCCAGCAGCTTGGGAAAAATTGGTAGTTCCACTAGCACAGATACGCAGTATTTT. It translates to CASSLGKIGSSTSTDTQYF.

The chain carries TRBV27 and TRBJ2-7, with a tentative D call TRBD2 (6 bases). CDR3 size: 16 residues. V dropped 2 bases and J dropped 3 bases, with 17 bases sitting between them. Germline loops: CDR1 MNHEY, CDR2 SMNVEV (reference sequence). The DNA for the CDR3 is TGTGCCAGCAGTTTACACCGGGACTCGCGGGGCTACGAGCAGTACTTC. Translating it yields CASSLHRDSRGYEQYF.